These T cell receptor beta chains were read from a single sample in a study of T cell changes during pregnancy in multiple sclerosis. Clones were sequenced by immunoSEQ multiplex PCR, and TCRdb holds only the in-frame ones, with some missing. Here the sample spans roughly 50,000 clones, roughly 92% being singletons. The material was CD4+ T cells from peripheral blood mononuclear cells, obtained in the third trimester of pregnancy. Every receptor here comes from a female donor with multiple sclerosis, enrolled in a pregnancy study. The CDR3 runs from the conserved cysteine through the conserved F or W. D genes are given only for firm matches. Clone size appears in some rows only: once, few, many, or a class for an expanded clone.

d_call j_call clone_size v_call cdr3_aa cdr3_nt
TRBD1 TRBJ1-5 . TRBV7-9 CASSRQGASLSHQPQHF TGTGCCAGCAGTAGACAGGGGGCAAGTCTAAGCCATCAGCCCCAGCATTTT
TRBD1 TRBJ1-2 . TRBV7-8 CASSLAPTGGGYGYTF TGTGCCAGCAGCTTAGCGCCTACAGGGGGCGGCTATGGCTACACCTTC
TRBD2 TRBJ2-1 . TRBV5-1 CASSSTSGSYNEQFF TGCGCCAGCAGCTCCACTAGCGGGAGCTACAATGAGCAGTTCTTC
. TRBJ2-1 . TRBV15 CATSRASGLRLDEQFF TGTGCCACCAGCAGAGCCAGCGGGTTGAGGTTAGATGAGCAGTTCTTC
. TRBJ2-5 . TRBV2 CASRVIRDQETQYF TGTGCCAGCAGGGTGATCAGGGACCAAGAGACCCAGTACTTC
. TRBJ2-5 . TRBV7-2 CASSLVGVRETQYF TGTGCCAGCAGCTTAGTTGGCGTCAGGGAGACCCAGTACTTC
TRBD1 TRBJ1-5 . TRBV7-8 CASSSDRGIYSNQPQHF TGTGCCAGCAGCTCCGACAGGGGGATCTATAGCAATCAGCCCCAGCATTTT
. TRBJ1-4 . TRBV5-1 CASSLGATLLNEKLFF TGCGCCAGCAGCTTGGGAGCTACGCTACTCAATGAAAAACTGTTTTTT
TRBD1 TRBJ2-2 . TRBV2 CASSSGTVTGELFF TGTGCCAGCAGCTCGGGGACAGTCACCGGGGAGCTGTTTTTT
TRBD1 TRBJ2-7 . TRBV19 CASSLDRGNYEQYF TGTGCCAGTAGTCTAGACAGGGGGAACTACGAGCAGTACTTC
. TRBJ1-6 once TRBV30 CAWNLRGRGSPLHF TGTGCCTGGAACCTCCGGGGTCGGGGATCACCCCTCCACTTT
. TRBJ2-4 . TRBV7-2 CASSLQLGENIQYF TGTGCCAGCAGCCTACAACTGGGAGAAAACATTCAGTACTTC
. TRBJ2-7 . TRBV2 CASSGQRAYEQYF TGTGCCAGCAGCGGACAGCGAGCCTACGAGCAGTACTTC